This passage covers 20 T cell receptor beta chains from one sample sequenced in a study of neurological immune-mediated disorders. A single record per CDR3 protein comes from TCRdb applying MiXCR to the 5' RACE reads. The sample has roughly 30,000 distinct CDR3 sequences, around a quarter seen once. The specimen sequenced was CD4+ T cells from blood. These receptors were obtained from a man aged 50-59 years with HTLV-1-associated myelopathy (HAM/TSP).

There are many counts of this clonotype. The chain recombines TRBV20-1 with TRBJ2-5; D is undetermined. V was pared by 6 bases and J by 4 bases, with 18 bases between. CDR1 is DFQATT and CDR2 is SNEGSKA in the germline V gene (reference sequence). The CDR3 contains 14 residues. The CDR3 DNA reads TGCAGTGCCCGCGCAGAAGGGTGGGGAGAGACCCAGTACTTC. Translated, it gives CSARAEGWGETQYF.

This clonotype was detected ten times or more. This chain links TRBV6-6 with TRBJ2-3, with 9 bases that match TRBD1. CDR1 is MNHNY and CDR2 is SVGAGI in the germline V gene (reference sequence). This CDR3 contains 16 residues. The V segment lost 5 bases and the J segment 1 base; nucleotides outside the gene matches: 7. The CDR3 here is CASSLNRGRGTDTQYF. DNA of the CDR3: TGTGCCAGCAGTCTCAACAGGGGGCGAGGCACAGATACGCAGTATTTT.

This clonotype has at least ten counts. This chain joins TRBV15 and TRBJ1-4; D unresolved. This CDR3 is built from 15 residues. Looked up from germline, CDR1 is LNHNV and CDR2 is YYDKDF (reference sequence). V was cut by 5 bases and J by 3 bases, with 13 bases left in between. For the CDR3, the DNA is TGTGCCACCAGCGTATTTGCAGGTCCTAATGAAAAACTGTTTTTT. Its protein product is CATSVFAGPNEKLFF.

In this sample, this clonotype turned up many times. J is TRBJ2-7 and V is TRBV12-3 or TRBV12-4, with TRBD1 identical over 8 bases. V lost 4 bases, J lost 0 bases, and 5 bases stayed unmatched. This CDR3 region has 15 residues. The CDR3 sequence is CASSSRTGSSYEQYF. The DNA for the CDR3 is TGTGCCAGCAGTTCCCGGACAGGGAGCTCCTACGAGCAGTACTTC.

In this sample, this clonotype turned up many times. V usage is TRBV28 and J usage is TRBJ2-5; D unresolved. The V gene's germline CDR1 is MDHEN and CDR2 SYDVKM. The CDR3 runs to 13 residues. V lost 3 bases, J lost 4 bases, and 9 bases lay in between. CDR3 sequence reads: CASSFGQPETQYF. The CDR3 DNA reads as TGTGCCAGCAGTTTTGGGCAGCCAGAGACCCAGTACTTC. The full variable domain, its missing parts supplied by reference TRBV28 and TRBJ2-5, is DVKVTQSSRYLVKRTGEKVFLECVQDMDHENMFWYRQDPGLGLRLIYFSYDVKMKEKGDIPEGYSVSREKKERFSLILESASTNQTSMYLCASSFGQPETQYFGPGTRLLVL.

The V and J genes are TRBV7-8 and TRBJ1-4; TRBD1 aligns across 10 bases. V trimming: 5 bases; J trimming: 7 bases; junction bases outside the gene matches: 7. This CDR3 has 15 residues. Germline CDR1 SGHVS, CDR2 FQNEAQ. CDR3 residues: CASSQRTGGSEKLFF. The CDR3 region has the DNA TGTGCCAGCAGCCAACGGACAGGGGGGAGTGAAAAACTGTTTTTT.

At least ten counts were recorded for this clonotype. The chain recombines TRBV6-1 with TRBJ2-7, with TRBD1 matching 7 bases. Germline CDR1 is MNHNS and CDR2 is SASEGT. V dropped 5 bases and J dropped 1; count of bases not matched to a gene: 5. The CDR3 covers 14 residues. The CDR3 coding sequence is TGTGCCAGCAGTTCCGGACAGGAGTCCTACGAGCAGTACTTC. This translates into CASSSGQESYEQYF.

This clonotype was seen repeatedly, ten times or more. CDR3 amino acids: CASSSGQLLGPLHF. The CDR3 coding sequence is TGTGCCAGCAGCTCGGGACAGTTATTGGGACCCCTCCACTTT. The rearrangement joins TRBV7-2 to TRBJ1-6; 7 bases agree with TRBD1. The germline gives CDR1 SGHTA, CDR2 FQGNSA. The CDR3 extends over 14 amino acids. V was pared by 4 bases and J by 12 bases, with 9 bases of the junction left unmatched.

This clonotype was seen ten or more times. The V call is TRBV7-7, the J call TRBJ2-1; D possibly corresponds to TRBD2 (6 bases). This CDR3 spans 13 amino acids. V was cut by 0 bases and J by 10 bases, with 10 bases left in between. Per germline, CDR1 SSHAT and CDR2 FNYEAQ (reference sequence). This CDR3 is CASSLASAGEQFF. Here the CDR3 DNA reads TGTGCCAGCAGCTTAGCGAGCGCGGGAGAGCAGTTCTTC.

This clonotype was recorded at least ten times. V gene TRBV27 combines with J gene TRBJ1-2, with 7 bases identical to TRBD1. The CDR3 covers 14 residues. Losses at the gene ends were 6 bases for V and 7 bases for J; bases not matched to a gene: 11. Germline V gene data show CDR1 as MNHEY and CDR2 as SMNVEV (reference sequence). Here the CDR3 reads CASSPQGGRFGYTF. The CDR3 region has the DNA TGTGCCAGCAGCCCTCAGGGGGGCCGGTTTGGCTACACCTTC.

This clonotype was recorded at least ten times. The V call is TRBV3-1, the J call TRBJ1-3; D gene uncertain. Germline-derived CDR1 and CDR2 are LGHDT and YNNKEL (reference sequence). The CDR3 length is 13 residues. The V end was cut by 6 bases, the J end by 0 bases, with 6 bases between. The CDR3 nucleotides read TGTGCCAGCAGGCGAAGCTCTGGAAACACCATATATTTT. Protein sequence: CASRRSSGNTIYF.

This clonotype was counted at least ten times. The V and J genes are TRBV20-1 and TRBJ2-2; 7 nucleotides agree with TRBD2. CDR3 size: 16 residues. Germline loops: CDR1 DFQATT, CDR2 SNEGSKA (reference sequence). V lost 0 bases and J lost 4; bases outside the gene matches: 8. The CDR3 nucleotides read TGCAGTGCTAGAGATTTGCGGCGGGAGCTCACCGGGGAGCTGTTTTTT. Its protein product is CSARDLRRELTGELFF.

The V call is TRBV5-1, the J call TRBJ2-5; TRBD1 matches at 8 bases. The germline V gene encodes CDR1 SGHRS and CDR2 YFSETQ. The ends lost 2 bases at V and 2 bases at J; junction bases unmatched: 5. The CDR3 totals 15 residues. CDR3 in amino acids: CASSFMDRDQETQYF. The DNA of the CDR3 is TGCGCCAGCAGCTTTATGGACAGGGATCAAGAGACCCAGTACTTC.

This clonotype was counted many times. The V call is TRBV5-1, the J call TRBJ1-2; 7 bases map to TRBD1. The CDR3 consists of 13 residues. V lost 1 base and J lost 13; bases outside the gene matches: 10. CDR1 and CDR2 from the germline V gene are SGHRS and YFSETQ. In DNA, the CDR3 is TGCGCCAGCAGCTTGACCGGGACAGAACGCGCCACCTTC. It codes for CASSLTGTERATF.

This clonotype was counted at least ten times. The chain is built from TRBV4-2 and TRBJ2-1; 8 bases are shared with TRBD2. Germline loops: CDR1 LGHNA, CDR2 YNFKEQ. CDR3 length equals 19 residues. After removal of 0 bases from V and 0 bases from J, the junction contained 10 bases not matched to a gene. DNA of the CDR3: TGTGCCAGCAGCCAAGATACGTTTCGACTAGCGTTCTCCTACAATGAGCAGTTCTTC. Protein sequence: CASSQDTFRLAFSYNEQFF.

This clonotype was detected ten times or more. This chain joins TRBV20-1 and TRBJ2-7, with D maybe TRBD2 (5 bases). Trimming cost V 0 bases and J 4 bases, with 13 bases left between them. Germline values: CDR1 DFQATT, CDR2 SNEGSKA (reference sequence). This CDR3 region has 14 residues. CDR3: CSARDSSGVYEQYF. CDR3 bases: TGCAGTGCTAGAGATTCAAGCGGAGTATACGAGCAGTACTTC.

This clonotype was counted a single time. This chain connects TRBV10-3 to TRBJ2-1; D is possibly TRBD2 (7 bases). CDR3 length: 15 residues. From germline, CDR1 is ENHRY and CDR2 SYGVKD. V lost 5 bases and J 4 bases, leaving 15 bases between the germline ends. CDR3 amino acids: CAISTSGGPYNEQFF. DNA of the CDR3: TGTGCCATCAGTACCTCGGGGGGCCCGTACAATGAGCAGTTCTTC.

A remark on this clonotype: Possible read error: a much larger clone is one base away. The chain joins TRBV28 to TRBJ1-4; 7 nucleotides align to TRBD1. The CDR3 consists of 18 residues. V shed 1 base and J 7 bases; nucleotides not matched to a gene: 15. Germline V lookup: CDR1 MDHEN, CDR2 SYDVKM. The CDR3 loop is CASSLFVGKTGISEKLFF. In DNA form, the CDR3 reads TGTGCCAGCAGTTTATTTGTCGGAAAGACAGGGATAAGTGAAAAACTGTTTTTT. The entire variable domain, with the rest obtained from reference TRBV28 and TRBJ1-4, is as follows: DVKVTQSSRYLVKRTGEKVFLECVQDMDHENMFWYRQDPGLGLRLIYFSYDVKMKEKGDIPEGYSVSREKKERFSLILESASTNQTSMYLCASSLFVGKTGISEKLFFGSGTQLSVL.

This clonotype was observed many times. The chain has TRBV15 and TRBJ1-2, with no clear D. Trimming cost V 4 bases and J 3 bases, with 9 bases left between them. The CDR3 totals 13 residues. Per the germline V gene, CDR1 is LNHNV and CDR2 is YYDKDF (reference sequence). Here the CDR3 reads CATSKGHDYGYTF. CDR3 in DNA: TGTGCCACCAGCAAAGGGCACGACTATGGCTACACCTTC.

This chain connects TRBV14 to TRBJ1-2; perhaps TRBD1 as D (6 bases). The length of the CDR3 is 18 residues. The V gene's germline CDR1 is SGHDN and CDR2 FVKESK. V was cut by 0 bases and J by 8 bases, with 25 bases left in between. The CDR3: CASSQDSDWDTPFWGYTF. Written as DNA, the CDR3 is TGTGCCAGCAGCCAAGATTCCGACTGGGACACACCATTTTGGGGCTACACCTTC. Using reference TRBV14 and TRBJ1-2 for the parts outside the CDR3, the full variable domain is EAGVTQFPSHSVIEKGQTVTLRCDPISGHDNLYWYRRVMGKEIKFLLHFVKESKQDESGMPNNRFLAERTGGTYSTLKVQPAELEDSGVYFCASSQDSDWDTPFWGYTFGSGTRLTVV.